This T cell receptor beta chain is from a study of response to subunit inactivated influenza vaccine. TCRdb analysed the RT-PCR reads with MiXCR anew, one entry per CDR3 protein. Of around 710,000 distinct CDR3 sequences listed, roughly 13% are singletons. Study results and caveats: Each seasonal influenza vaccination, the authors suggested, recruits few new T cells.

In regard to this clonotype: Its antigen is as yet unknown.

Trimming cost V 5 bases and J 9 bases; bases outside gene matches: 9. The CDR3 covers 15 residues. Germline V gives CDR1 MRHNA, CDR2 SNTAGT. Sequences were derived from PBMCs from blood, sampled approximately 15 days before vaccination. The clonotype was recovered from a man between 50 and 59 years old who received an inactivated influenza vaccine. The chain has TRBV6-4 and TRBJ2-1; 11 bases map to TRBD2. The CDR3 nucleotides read TGTGCCAGCAGTCCCCTTAGCGGGGGGGCATTTGAGCAGTTCTTC. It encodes CASSPLSGGAFEQFF.